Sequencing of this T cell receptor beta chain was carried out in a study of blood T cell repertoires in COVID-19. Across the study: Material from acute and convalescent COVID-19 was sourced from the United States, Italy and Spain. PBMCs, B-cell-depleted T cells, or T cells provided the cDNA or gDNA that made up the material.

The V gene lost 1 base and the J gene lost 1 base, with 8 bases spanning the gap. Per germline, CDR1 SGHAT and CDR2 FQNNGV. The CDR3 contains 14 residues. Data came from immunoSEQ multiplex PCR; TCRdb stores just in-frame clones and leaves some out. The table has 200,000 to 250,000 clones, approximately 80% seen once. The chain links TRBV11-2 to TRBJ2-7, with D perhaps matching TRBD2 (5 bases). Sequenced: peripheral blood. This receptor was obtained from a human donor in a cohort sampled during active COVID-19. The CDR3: CASSLGQRSYEQYF. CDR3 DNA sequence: TGTGCCAGCAGCTTAGGTCAGCGGTCCTACGAGCAGTACTTC.